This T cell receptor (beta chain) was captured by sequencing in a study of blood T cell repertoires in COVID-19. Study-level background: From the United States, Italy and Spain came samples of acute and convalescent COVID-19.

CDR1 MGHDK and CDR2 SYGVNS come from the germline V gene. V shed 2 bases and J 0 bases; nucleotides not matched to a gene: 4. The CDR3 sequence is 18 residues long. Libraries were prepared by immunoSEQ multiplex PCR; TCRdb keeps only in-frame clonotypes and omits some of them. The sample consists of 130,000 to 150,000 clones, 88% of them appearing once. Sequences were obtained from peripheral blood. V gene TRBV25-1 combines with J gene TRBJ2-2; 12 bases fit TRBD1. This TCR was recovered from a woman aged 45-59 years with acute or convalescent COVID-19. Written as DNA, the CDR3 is TGTGCCAGCAGTGAACTAGGGACAGGGGGCCCGAACACCGGGGAGCTGTTTTTT. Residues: CASSELGTGGPNTGELFF.